The 19 T cell receptor beta chains reported below all come from one sample, sequenced in a study of patients and donors after allogeneic stem cell transplantation. TCRdb reprocessed the RT-PCR reads via MiXCR and lists one record per CDR3 protein. Among over 2,000 distinct CDR3 sequences listed, roughly 19% were seen once. Input material: blood, either unsorted or a sorted T cell fraction (not recorded which). The source is a human donor who was either an allogeneic HSCT recipient or a stem cell or donor lymphocyte infusion donor (not recorded which). It is not recorded whose cells these are; they may come from a transplant donor.

This clonotype was detected a few times. One junction end does not reproduce the germline sequence, and a read error may be involved. The chain joins TRBV5-5 to TRBJ2-2; the D call may be TRBD1 or TRBD2 (5 bases each). Germline values: CDR1 SGHKS, CDR2 YYEKEE (reference sequence). The CDR3 consists of 15 residues. This CDR3 reads CASSDSRTNTGELIF. CDR3 DNA sequence: TGTGCCAGCAGCGACAGCAGAACGAACACCGGGGAGCTGATTTTT.

This clonotype is categorized as large (0.1 to 1%). The chain employs TRBV5-1 and TRBJ1-2, with D uncertain. The length of the CDR3 is 12 residues. The germline gives CDR1 SGHRS, CDR2 YFSETQ. The V end lost 4 bases, the J end lost 0 bases, and 4 bases lay between the germline ends. CDR3 residues: CASSDTNYGYTF. As DNA, the CDR3 is TGCGCCAGCAGCGACACTAACTATGGCTACACCTTC.

The chain combines TRBV7-2 with TRBJ1-1; no clear D gene. The CDR3 is made up of 16 amino acids. Germline assignment: CDR1 SGHTA and CDR2 FQGNSA. With 4 bases removed from V and 4 bases from J, the gap between germline ends came to 19 bases. CDR3 amino acids: CASSSTGEAQSTEAFF. As DNA, the CDR3 is TGTGCCAGCAGCTCCACCGGGGAGGCCCAGTCCACTGAAGCTTTCTTT.

The chain combines TRBV6-5 with TRBJ2-7; 7 nucleotides agree with TRBD1. Germline loops: CDR1 MNHEY, CDR2 SVGAGI. The CDR3 totals 13 residues. Trimming removed 6 bases from V and 1 base from J; junction bases left unmatched: 3. CDR3 nucleotides: TGTGCCAGCAGCCCACAGGGGTCCTACGAGCAGTACTTC. It specifies CASSPQGSYEQYF.

This chain uses TRBV6-5 with TRBJ2-1; 7 bases match TRBD2. After removal of 5 bases from V and 10 bases from J, the junction contained 5 bases not matched to a gene. This CDR3 has 12 amino acids. Germline assignment: CDR1 MNHEY and CDR2 SVGAGI. In DNA, the CDR3 is TGTGCCAGCAGTCCCCTCGGGGGGGAGCAGTTCTTC. Translation: CASSPLGGEQFF.

This chain uses TRBV6-6 with TRBJ1-1; D unclear. The V and J ends lost 7 bases and 3 bases respectively, with 6 bases between them. The CDR3 has 11 residues. The germline V gene has CDR1 MNHNY and CDR2 SVGAGI (reference sequence). Here the CDR3 reads CASKGDTEAFF. The CDR3 bases are TGTGCCAGCAAGGGAGACACTGAAGCTTTCTTT.

The chain employs TRBV6-6 and TRBJ2-3; possible D gene TRBD2, 5 bases. The CDR3 spans 15 residues. Trimming removed 2 bases at V and 3 bases at J, with 12 bases between. Germline-derived CDR1 and CDR2 are MNHNY and SVGAGI (reference sequence). CDR3 nucleotides: TGTGCCAGCAGTTACCAAGGACGAGGGACAGATACGCAGTATTTT. This translates into CASSYQGRGTDTQYF.

This clonotype was counted between two and nine times. V and J are TRBV5-1 and TRBJ2-1, with 7 bases aligning to TRBD2. The germline CDR1 and CDR2 sequences are SGHRS and YFSETQ. The CDR3 is 17 residues long. V was pared by 0 bases and J by 8 bases, with 14 bases of the junction left unmatched. The CDR3 spells CASSLAQGSVAGDEQFF. The CDR3 coding sequence is TGCGCCAGCAGCTTGGCCCAAGGGTCGGTAGCGGGTGATGAGCAGTTCTTC. The variable domain in full, completed from reference TRBV5-1 and TRBJ2-1, reads KAGVTQTPRYLIKTRGQQVTLSCSPISGHRSVSWYQQTPGQGLQFLFEYFSETQRNKGNFPGRFSGRQFSNSRSEMNVSTLELGDSALYLCASSLAQGSVAGDEQFFGPGTRLTVL.

The CDR3 nucleotides are TGTGCCTGGAGTGGTCGGAGAAGCTACACCTTC. Translating gives CAWSGRRSYTF. The chain recombines TRBV30 with TRBJ1-2; D uncertain. Between the trimmed V and J ends, which lost 1 base and 9 bases, there was a span of 9 bases. The CDR3 consists of 11 residues. CDR1 and CDR2 from the germline V gene are GTSNPN and SVGIG (reference sequence).

In this sample, this clonotype turned up a few times. The chain couples TRBV28 to TRBJ2-3; maybe TRBD1 (5 bases). V shed 6 bases and J shed 1 base, with 8 bases lying between them. Germline assignment: CDR1 MDHEN and CDR2 SYDVKM. This CDR3 region has 13 residues. The CDR3 DNA reads as TGTGCCAGCAGAGGGGCGCGCACAGATACGCAGTATTTT. As protein: CASRGARTDTQYF.

By its share, this clonotype is large. The chain combines TRBV11-3 with TRBJ2-6; 8 bases agree with TRBD1. The CDR3 is 16 residues long. The V gene's germline CDR1 is SGHNT and CDR2 YENEEA. V lost 8 bases to trimming and J lost 0 bases; unmatched junction nucleotides: 6. The CDR3 DNA reads TGTGCCAGCGGGGCAGGGGGCTCCTCTGGGGCCAACGTCCTGACTTTC. Translating it yields CASGAGGSSGANVLTF.

The V gene is TRBV25-1, the J gene TRBJ1-2, with 7 bases lining up with TRBD1. With V trimmed by 5 bases and J by 4 bases, 7 bases remained unmatched. Germline V lookup: CDR1 MGHDK, CDR2 SYGVNS. The CDR3 is 14 residues long. The DNA of the CDR3 is TGTGCCAGCAGTAACTTAGGGACAGTCTATGGCTACACCTTC. It specifies CASSNLGTVYGYTF.

By proportion, this clonotype is large. The chain uses TRBV5-1 and TRBJ2-3; unclear D gene. The CDR3 covers 14 residues. V lost 5 bases and J lost 1, with 11 bases in between. Germline V gene sequence: CDR1 SGHRS, CDR2 YFSETQ. Here the CDR3 reads CASSRDQGTDTQYF. In DNA form, the CDR3 reads TGCGCCAGCAGTAGAGACCAGGGCACAGATACGCAGTATTTT.

The CDR3 spells CAWSVRVGRKRSPLHF. The CDR3 DNA sequence: TGTGCCTGGAGTGTACGGGTCGGACGGAAGCGGTCACCCCTCCACTTT. The V and J genes are TRBV30 and TRBJ1-6; D gene uncertain. CDR3 length: 16 residues. The ends were cut back, 0 bases at V and 10 bases at J, with 19 bases in the middle. Germline values: CDR1 GTSNPN, CDR2 SVGIG (reference sequence).

This clonotype qualifies as medium-sized. This chain joins TRBV24-1 and TRBJ2-1; 8 bases align to TRBD2. CDR1 is KGHDR and CDR2 is SFDVKD in the germline V gene. This CDR3 has 16 residues. The V segment lost 4 bases and the J segment 0 bases; nucleotides outside the gene matches: 4. The CDR3 protein is CATSDPGGGSYNEQFF. CDR3 bases: TGTGCCACCAGTGACCCCGGGGGGGGCTCCTACAATGAGCAGTTCTTC.

This chain links TRBV7-9 with TRBJ1-2; D gene ambiguous. Germline V gene sequence: CDR1 SEHNR, CDR2 FQNEAQ (reference sequence). The length of the CDR3 is 14 residues. Between the trimmed V and J ends, which lost 4 bases and 8 bases, there was a span of 17 bases. The CDR3 region has the DNA TGTGCCAGCAGCTCTGGCACGGGAACAGAGGGCTACACCTTC. Amino acids: CASSSGTGTEGYTF.

Judged by abundance, this clonotype is large. The rearrangement joins TRBV11-3 to TRBJ2-3; no definite D call. From germline, CDR1 is SGHNT and CDR2 YENEEA. V lost 5 bases and J lost 4, with 7 bases in between. The CDR3 sequence is 12 residues long. CDR3: CASSRPADTQYF. In DNA, the CDR3 is TGTGCCAGCAGCCGTCCGGCAGATACGCAGTATTTT.

This clonotype ranks as medium-sized (0.01 to 0.1%). The chain joins TRBV7-9 to TRBJ1-2; D unclear. The CDR3 spans 12 residues. Germline V lookup: CDR1 SEHNR, CDR2 FQNEAQ (reference sequence). The V gene lost 5 bases and the J gene lost 8 bases, with 12 bases spanning the gap. CDR3 DNA: TGTGCCAGCAGCCAACCCCAAGGGGGCTACACCTTC. It specifies CASSQPQGGYTF. Filled out from reference TRBV7-9 and TRBJ1-2, the complete variable domain reads DTGVSQNPRHKITKRGQNVTFRCDPISEHNRLYWYRQTLGQGPEFLTYFQNEAQLEKSRLLSDRFSAERPKGSFSTLEIQRTEQGDSAMYLCASSQPQGGYTFGSGTRLTVV.

By proportion, this clonotype is large. The rearrangement links TRBV27 to TRBJ2-5; D remains ambiguous. CDR3 length: 13 residues. Germline CDR1 is MNHEY and CDR2 is SMNVEV (reference sequence). V gave up 3 bases and J gave up 3 bases, with 8 bases separating them. In DNA, the CDR3 is TGTGCCAGCAGTTTTACCGAGAAAGAGACCCAGTACTTC. Translating it yields CASSFTEKETQYF.